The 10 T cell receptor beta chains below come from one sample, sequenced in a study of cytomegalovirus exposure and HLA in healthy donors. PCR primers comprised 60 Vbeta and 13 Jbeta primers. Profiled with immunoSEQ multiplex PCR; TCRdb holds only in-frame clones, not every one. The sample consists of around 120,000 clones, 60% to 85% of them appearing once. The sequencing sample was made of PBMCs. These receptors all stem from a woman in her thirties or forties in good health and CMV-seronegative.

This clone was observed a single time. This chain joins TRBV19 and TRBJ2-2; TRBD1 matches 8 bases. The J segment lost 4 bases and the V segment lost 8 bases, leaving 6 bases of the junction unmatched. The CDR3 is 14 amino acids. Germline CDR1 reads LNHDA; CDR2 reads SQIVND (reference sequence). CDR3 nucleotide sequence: TGTGCCAGTTTCGACAGGGGAGGCACCGGGGAGCTGTTTTTT. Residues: CASFDRGGTGELFF.

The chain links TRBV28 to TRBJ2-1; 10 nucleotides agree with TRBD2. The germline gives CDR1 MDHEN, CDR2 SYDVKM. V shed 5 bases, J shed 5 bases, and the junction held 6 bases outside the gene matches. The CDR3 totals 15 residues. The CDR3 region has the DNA TGTGCCAGCAGTCTGGGGACTAGCGAACACAATGAGCAGTTCTTC. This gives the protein CASSLGTSEHNEQFF.

CDR3 in DNA: TGCGCCAGCAGTGTAAATCCCTCAGGGAGGAGCAATCAGCCCCAGCATTTT. Translating gives CASSVNPSGRSNQPQHF. The rearrangement links TRBV10-2 to TRBJ1-5; TRBD1 is a possible D gene (5 bases). The CDR3 runs to 17 residues. V was cut by 4 bases and J by 1 base, with 17 bases left in between. Germline V gene data show CDR1 as WSHSY and CDR2 as SAAADI.

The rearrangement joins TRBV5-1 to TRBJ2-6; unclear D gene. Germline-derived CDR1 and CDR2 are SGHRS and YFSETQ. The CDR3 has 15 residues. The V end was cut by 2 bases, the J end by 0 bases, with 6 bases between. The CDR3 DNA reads TGCGCCAGCAGCTTCGTGAGCTCTGGGGCCAACGTCCTGACTTTC. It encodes CASSFVSSGANVLTF. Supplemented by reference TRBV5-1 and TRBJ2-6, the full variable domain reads KAGVTQTPRYLIKTRGQQVTLSCSPISGHRSVSWYQQTPGQGLQFLFEYFSETQRNKGNFPGRFSGRQFSNSRSEMNVSTLELGDSALYLCASSFVSSGANVLTFGAGSRLTVL.

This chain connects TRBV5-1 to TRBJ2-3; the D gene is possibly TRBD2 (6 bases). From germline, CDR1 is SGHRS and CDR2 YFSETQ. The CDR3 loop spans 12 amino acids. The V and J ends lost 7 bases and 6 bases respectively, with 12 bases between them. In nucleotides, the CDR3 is TGCGCCAGCGGACTATCCCCCGATACGCAGTATTTT. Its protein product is CASGLSPDTQYF.

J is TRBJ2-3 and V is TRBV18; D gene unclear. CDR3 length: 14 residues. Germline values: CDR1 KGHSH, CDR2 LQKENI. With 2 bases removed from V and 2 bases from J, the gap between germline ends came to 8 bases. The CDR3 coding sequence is TGTGCCAGCTCACCAGAGGTCTACACAGATACGCAGTATTTT. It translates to CASSPEVYTDTQYF.

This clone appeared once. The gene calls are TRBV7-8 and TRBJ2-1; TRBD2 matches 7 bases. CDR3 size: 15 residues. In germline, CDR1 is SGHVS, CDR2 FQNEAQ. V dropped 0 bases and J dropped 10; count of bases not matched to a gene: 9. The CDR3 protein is CASSLARLPAGEQFF. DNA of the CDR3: TGTGCCAGCAGCTTAGCCCGACTTCCAGCGGGAGAGCAGTTCTTC.

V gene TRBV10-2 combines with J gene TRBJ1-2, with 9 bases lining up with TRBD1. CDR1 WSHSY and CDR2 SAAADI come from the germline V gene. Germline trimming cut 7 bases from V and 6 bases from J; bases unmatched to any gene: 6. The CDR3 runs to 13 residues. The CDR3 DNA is TGCGCCAGCAACCCACAGGGGGCGGATGGCTACACCTTC. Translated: CASNPQGADGYTF.

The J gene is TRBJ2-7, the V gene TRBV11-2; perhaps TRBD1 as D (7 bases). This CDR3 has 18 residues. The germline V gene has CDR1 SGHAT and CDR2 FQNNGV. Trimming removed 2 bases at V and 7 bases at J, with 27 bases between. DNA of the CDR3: TGTGCCAGCAGCTTACCCGAGGGGGCTAGCGCAGGAGGGCGGGAGCAGTACTTC. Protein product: CASSLPEGASAGGREQYF.

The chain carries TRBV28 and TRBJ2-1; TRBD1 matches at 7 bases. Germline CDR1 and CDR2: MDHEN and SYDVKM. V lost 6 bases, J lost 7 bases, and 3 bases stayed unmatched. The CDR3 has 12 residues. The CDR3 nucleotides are TGTGCCAGCAGGACAGGGAATAATGAGCAGTTCTTC. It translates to CASRTGNNEQFF.